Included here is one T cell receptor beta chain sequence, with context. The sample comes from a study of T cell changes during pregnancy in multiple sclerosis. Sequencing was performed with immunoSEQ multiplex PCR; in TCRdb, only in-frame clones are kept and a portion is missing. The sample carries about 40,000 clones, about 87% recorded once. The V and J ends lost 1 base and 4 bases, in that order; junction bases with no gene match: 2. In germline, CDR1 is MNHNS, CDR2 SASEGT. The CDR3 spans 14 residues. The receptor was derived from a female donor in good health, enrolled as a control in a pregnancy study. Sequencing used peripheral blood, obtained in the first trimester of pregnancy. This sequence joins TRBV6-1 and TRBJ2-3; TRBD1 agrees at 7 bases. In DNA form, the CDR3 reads TGTGCCAGCAGTGAAGGACAGGGCCCAGATACGCAGTATTTT. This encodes CASSEGQGPDTQYF.